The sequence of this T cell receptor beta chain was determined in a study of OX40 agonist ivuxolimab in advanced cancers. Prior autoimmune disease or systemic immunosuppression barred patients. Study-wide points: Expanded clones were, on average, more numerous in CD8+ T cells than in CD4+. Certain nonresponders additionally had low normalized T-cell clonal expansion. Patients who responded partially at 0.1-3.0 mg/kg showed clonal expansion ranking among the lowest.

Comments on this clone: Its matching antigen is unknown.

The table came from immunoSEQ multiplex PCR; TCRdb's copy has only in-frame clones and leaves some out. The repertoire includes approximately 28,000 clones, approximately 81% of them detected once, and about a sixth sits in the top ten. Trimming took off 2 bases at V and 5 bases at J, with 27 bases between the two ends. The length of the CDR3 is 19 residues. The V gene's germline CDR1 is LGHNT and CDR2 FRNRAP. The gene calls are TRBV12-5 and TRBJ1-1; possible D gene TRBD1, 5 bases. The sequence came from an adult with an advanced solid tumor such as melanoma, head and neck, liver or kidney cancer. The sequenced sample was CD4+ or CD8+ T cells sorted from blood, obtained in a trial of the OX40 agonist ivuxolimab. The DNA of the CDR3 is TGTGCTAGTGGTTTGCTGTACCTCATCAGGGCCCCGTTTGTGACTGAAGCTTTCTTT. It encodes CASGLLYLIRAPFVTEAFF.